These T cell receptor beta chains were read from a single sample in a study of human T cells and chemical hapten exposure. TCRdb ran MiXCR on the RACE reads and lists one entry per CDR3 protein. The sample shows fewer than 100,000 distinct CDR3 sequences, 11% of them seen only once. The source was whole blood, collected in connection with sensitization to the hapten diphenylcyclopropenone (DPC). All receptors come from a woman in her twenties or thirties with alopecia areata. Some clones in this sample may be carry-over from other donors' samples. Both conserved end residues are part of each CDR3. D genes are given only for firm matches. Some rows mark clone size as missing; the rest say once, few, many or name a class of expanded clone.

cdr3_length d_call clone_size j_call v_call cdr3_aa cdr3_nt
15 NA many TRBJ2-3 TRBV6-5 CASSYSFNRADTQYF TGTGCCAGCAGTTACTCGTTTAACCGCGCAGATACGCAGTATTTT
13 TRBD1 few TRBJ2-1 TRBV11-2 CASSSSSRQGRLF TGTGCCAGCAGCTCGAGTAGTCGACAGGGGCGGCTCTTC
12 NA NA TRBJ2-7 TRBV6-5 CASRAGTYEQYF TGTGCCAGTAGAGCTGGGACCTACGAGCAGTACTTC
13 NA many TRBJ1-2 TRBV28 CASRSQGPYGYTF TGTGCCAGCAGGTCCCAGGGGCCTTATGGCTACACCTTC
15 TRBD2 many TRBJ2-1 TRBV20-1 CSAHGLAGGYNEQFF TGCAGTGCTCACGGACTAGCGGGAGGTTACAATGAGCAGTTCTTC
17 TRBD2 many TRBJ2-4 TRBV20-1 CSAREPLRDYAKNIQYF TGCAGTGCTAGAGAACCTTTAAGGGACTATGCCAAAAACATTCAGTACTTC
10 NA many TRBJ2-1 TRBV20-1 CSATYNEQFF TGCAGTGCTACCTACAATGAGCAGTTCTTC
18 TRBD2 NA TRBJ2-6 TRBV4-3 CASSPVLAGDAGANVLTF TGCGCCAGCAGCCCCGTACTAGCGGGAGATGCTGGGGCCAACGTCCTGACTTTC
11 NA NA TRBJ2-4 TRBV28 CASGGENIQYF TGTGCCAGCGGGGGAGAAAACATTCAGTACTTC
15 NA NA TRBJ1-2 TRBV28 CASNPGGSTLYGYTF TGTGCCAGCAACCCTGGTGGGAGCACTCTCTATGGCTACACCTTC
15 TRBD2 few TRBJ2-4 TRBV20-1 CSARESGTAKNIQYF TGCAGTGCTAGAGAGAGCGGGACGGCCAAAAACATTCAGTACTTC
12 NA many TRBJ1-5 TRBV28 CASSSLNQPQHF TGTGCCAGCAGTTCACTCAATCAGCCCCAGCATTTT
14 NA many TRBJ1-5 TRBV4-1 CASSQETGFQPQHF TGCGCCAGCAGCCAAGAAACGGGGTTTCAGCCCCAGCATTTT
16 TRBD2 NA TRBJ2-5 TRBV6-2/TRBV6-3 CASSKGLAEDTETQYF TGTGCCAGCAGCAAGGGACTAGCGGAGGATACGGAGACCCAGTACTTC
13 TRBD1 few TRBJ1-1 TRBV30 CAWLRQGAGEAFF TGTGCCTGGCTGAGACAGGGCGCAGGTGAAGCTTTCTTT
14 NA NA TRBJ2-1 TRBV11-2 CASSSIAGSPEQFF TGTGCCAGCAGCTCAATCGCCGGGAGTCCCGAGCAGTTCTTC
15 NA many TRBJ1-2 TRBV6-5 CASTPGWGPSYGYTF TGTGCCAGCACCCCTGGTTGGGGCCCATCCTATGGCTACACCTTC
14 NA few TRBJ1-1 TRBV28 CASSLGTGRTEAFF TGTGCCAGCAGTTTAGGGACGGGTAGGACTGAAGCTTTCTTT
16 NA few TRBJ2-7 TRBV4-3 CASSQVVSGGAYEQYF TGCGCCAGCAGCCAAGTGGTTTCGGGCGGGGCCTACGAGCAGTACTTC
15 NA many TRBJ2-2 TRBV7-7 CASSLRPMNTGELFF TGTGCTAGCAGCTTAAGGCCGATGAACACCGGGGAGCTGTTTTTT
16 TRBD2 few TRBJ2-3 TRBV7-9 CASSSLAGGGTDTQYF TGTGCCAGCAGCTCCTTAGCGGGAGGAGGGACAGATACGCAGTATTTT
13 TRBD1 NA TRBJ1-2 TRBV7-2 CASSFNRGDGYTF TGTGCCAGCAGCTTTAACAGGGGGGATGGCTACACCTTC
16 TRBD1 many TRBJ1-2 TRBV3-1 CASSRQGGTGGDGYTF TGTGCCAGCAGCCGCCAAGGGGGGACAGGGGGCGATGGCTACACCTTC
15 NA few TRBJ1-1 TRBV5-1 CASSSSGNMNTEAFF TGCGCCAGCAGTTCGTCGGGGAACATGAACACTGAAGCTTTCTTT
15 TRBD1 many TRBJ2-1 TRBV2 CASKPGGDGYNEQFF TGTGCCAGTAAGCCAGGGGGAGACGGCTACAATGAGCAGTTCTTC
14 TRBD2 many TRBJ2-5 TRBV18 CASSPLGREETQYF TGTGCCAGCTCACCTCTTGGGAGGGAAGAGACCCAGTACTTC
12 NA many TRBJ2-1 TRBV4-1 CASSQDIYEQFF TGCGCCAGCAGCCAAGATATCTATGAGCAGTTCTTC
15 NA NA TRBJ2-3 TRBV28 CASSMTGNPTDTQYF TGTGCCAGCAGTATGACGGGGAATCCCACAGATACGCAGTATTTT
14 NA few TRBJ1-6 TRBV28 CASSLKGRGSPLHF TGTGCCAGCAGTTTGAAGGGGAGGGGTTCACCCCTCCACTTT
17 NA few TRBJ1-1 TRBV10-1 CASARTNRVSMNTEAFF TGCGCCAGTGCGAGGACAAATCGGGTTTCCATGAACACTGAAGCTTTCTTT
14 NA few TRBJ2-7 TRBV28 CASSVGRLSQGQYF TGTGCCAGCAGTGTTGGAAGGCTTTCCCAGGGGCAGTACTTC
12 NA many TRBJ2-1 TRBV6-5 CASSGGYNEQFF TGTGCCAGCAGTGGAGGGTACAATGAGCAGTTCTTC
15 NA many TRBJ2-7 TRBV28 CASSFLGGSSYEQYF TGTGCCAGCAGTTTTTTAGGGGGGAGCTCCTACGAGCAGTACTTC
15 TRBD2 many TRBJ2-1 TRBV9 CASSVGGSGSLEQFF TGTGCCAGCAGCGTAGGGGGTAGCGGGAGCCTCGAGCAGTTCTTC
17 NA NA TRBJ2-3 TRBV6-5 CASSYFGLGRGTDTQYF TGTGCCAGCAGTTACTTTGGCCTGGGGAGGGGGACAGATACGCAGTATTTT
15 NA many TRBJ1-5 TRBV6-4 CASSPHTEYNQPQHF TGTGCCAGCAGCCCTCACACTGAATACAATCAGCCCCAGCATTTT
16 NA NA TRBJ1-5 TRBV20-1 CSARDRAGGTNQPQHF TGCAGTGCTAGAGATCGGGCGGGGGGCACAAATCAGCCCCAGCATTTT
13 NA few TRBJ2-2 TRBV18 CASSPTSPGELFF TGTGCCAGCTCACCGACTAGTCCCGGGGAGCTGTTTTTT
14 NA many TRBJ2-7 TRBV5-1 CASSTSSVVYEQYF TGCGCCAGCAGCACCTCTAGCGTCGTCTACGAGCAGTACTTC
11 NA many TRBJ1-1 TRBV28 CASSSVGEAFF TGTGCCAGCAGTTCAGTCGGAGAAGCTTTCTTT
15 NA few TRBJ2-1 TRBV28 CASSLWTGTRGEQFF TGTGCCAGCAGTTTGTGGACAGGGACTAGGGGTGAGCAGTTCTTC
14 TRBD1 many TRBJ1-5 TRBV2 CASSVQGTNQPQHF TGTGCCAGCAGTGTACAGGGGACTAATCAGCCCCAGCATTTT
11 NA NA TRBJ2-2 TRBV7-9 CASSLAQELFF TGTGCCAGCAGCTTAGCCCAAGAGCTGTTTTTT
16 NA few TRBJ2-3 TRBV20-1 CSAAAGQEASTDTQYF TGCAGTGCAGCAGCGGGACAGGAGGCTAGCACAGATACGCAGTATTTT
15 TRBD1 few TRBJ1-1 TRBV5-6 CASSMTGSENTEAFF TGTGCCAGCAGCATGACAGGGTCTGAAAACACTGAAGCTTTCTTT
19 NA NA TRBJ2-2 TRBV3-2 CASSQDRQGETSNTGELFF TGTGCCAGCAGCCAAGATAGACAGGGGGAAACCTCAAACACCGGGGAGCTGTTTTTT
15 NA many TRBJ2-5 TRBV7-2 CASSLVWATQETQYF TGTGCCAGCAGCTTAGTCTGGGCTACTCAAGAGACCCAGTACTTC
15 TRBD1 many TRBJ1-4 TRBV18 CASTRGRGRGEKLFF TGTGCCAGCACAAGAGGAAGGGGGCGAGGTGAAAAACTGTTTTTT
14 TRBD1 NA TRBJ2-3 TRBV28 CASSSGQGWDTQYF TGTGCCAGCAGTTCCGGACAGGGATGGGATACGCAGTATTTT
18 TRBD2 few TRBJ2-4 TRBV20-1 CSARLYRLAGLAKNIQYF TGCAGTGCTAGACTCTACCGACTAGCGGGATTAGCCAAAAACATTCAGTACTTC
15 TRBD1 few TRBJ2-7 TRBV11-1 CASSDTGVAAYEQYF TGTGCCAGCAGCGATACAGGGGTCGCCGCCTACGAGCAGTACTTC
18 TRBD1 NA TRBJ1-5 TRBV27 CASSLLPRTGEPNQPQHF TGTGCCAGCAGTTTACTCCCAAGGACAGGCGAGCCCAATCAGCCCCAGCATTTT
16 TRBD1 few TRBJ1-5 TRBV28 CASSRGRVTRGQPQHF TGTGCCAGTTCCAGGGGGCGCGTGACCAGAGGCCAGCCCCAGCATTTT
17 TRBD1 many TRBJ1-5 TRBV28 CASRLRQGLVFDQPQHF TGTGCCAGCCGCCTCCGACAGGGTTTGGTATTCGATCAGCCCCAGCATTTT
16 NA NA TRBJ1-1 TRBV6-5 CASSYSYEGMRTEAFF TGTGCCAGCAGTTACTCGTACGAGGGGATGCGCACTGAAGCTTTCTTT
11 NA many TRBJ1-2 TRBV19 CASRVNYGYTF TGTGCCAGTAGAGTTAACTATGGCTACACCTTC